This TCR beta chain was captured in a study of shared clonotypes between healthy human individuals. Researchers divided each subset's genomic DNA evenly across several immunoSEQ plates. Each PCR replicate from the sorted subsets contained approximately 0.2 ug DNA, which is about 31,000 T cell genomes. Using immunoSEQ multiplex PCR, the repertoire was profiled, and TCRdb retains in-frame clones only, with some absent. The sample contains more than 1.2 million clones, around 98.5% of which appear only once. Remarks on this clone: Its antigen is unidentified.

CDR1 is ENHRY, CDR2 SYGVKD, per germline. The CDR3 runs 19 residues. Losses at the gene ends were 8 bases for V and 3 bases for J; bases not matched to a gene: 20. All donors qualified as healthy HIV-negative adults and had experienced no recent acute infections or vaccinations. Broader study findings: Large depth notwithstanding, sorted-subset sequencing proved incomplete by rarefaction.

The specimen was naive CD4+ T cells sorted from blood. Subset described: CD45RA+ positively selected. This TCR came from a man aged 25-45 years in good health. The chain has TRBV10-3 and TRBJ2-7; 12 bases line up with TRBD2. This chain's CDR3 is CAIAALRTSGTSALYEQYF. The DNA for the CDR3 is TGTGCCATCGCTGCTCTTCGGACTAGCGGGACAAGTGCCCTCTACGAGCAGTACTTC.